Shown below are 20 T cell receptor beta chains from a single sample sequenced in a study of cytomegalovirus exposure and HLA in healthy donors. The PCR contained 60 Vbeta and 13 Jbeta primers. Only in-frame clones appear in the TCRdb table, and some are missing; sequencing was by immunoSEQ multiplex PCR. The table lists roughly 40,000 clones, 45% to 65% of them singletons. Material for sequencing was PBMCs. The receptors derive from a human donor in good health.

The CDR3 bases are TGTGCCAGCAGTCCTCCGGCAGGGGGTAATGAAAAACTGTTTTTT. Translated: CASSPPAGGNEKLFF. V and J are TRBV28 and TRBJ1-4; 7 bases match TRBD1. The CDR3 is 15 residues long. The germline V gene encodes CDR1 MDHEN and CDR2 SYDVKM. The junction had 7 bases not matched to a gene; V was cut back by 5 bases and J by 4 bases.

This chain joins TRBV15 and TRBJ1-5, with D possibly matching TRBD1 (5 bases). This CDR3 has 14 residues. V lost 3 bases to trimming and J lost 4 bases, with 10 bases between them. Germline CDR1 is LNHNV and CDR2 is YYDKDF (reference sequence). CDR3 region: CATSRDTTNQPQHF. CDR3 DNA sequence: TGTGCCACCAGCAGGGACACAACAAATCAGCCCCAGCATTTT.

V is TRBV6-5 and J is TRBJ1-2; D possibly corresponds to TRBD1 (6 bases). The CDR3 spans 13 residues. CDR1 and CDR2 (germline): MNHEY, SVGAGI. The V end lost 2 bases, the J end lost 7 bases, and 11 bases lay between the germline ends. CDR3 DNA sequence: TGTGCCAGCAGTTACCCGCAGGGGAGTGGCTACACCTTC. This codes for CASSYPQGSGYTF.

This clone occurred a few times. CDR3 in DNA: TGCAGCGTTAAGGGGGGGCCAGATACGCAGTATTTT. Translated, it gives CSVKGGPDTQYF. The chain recombines TRBV29-1 with TRBJ2-3; D is possibly TRBD2 (7 bases). CDR3 size: 12 residues. Germline V gene lookup returns CDR1 SQVTM and CDR2 ANQGSEA. V lost 5 bases and J lost 4, with 10 bases in between.

The V and J genes are TRBV28 and TRBJ1-6; D ambiguous. Trimming removed 2 bases at V and 6 bases at J, with 11 bases between. The CDR3 runs to 15 residues. The germline V gene encodes CDR1 MDHEN and CDR2 SYDVKM. The CDR3 sequence: CASSLIISGNSPLHF. CDR3 DNA sequence: TGTGCCAGCAGTTTAATAATTTCGGGTAATTCACCCCTCCACTTT.

The gene calls are TRBV7-2 and TRBJ2-1, with D tentatively TRBD1 (6 bases). This CDR3 has 15 amino acids. The V end lost 5 bases, the J end lost 8 bases, and 19 bases lay between the germline ends. Germline-derived CDR1 and CDR2 are SGHTA and FQGNSA. The CDR3 region has the DNA TGTGCCAGCAGCCCGACGAACAGGGCGGTCGATGAGCAGTTCTTC. Amino acids: CASSPTNRAVDEQFF.

The gene calls are TRBV7-2 and TRBJ2-7; tentative D call: TRBD1 (6 bases). Germline V gene sequence: CDR1 SGHTA, CDR2 FQGNSA. This CDR3 contains 14 residues. V shed 5 bases and J shed 2 bases, with 13 bases lying between them. The CDR3 here is CASSPLRTAYEQYF. The CDR3 region has the DNA TGTGCCAGCAGCCCCTTAAGGACAGCCTACGAGCAGTACTTC.

This clone occurred a few times. V is TRBV6-6 and J is TRBJ2-7; D remains unclear. This CDR3 has 15 amino acids. Germline lookup yields CDR1 MNHNY and CDR2 SVGAGI (reference sequence). V was trimmed by 5 bases and J by 2 bases, leaving 16 bases between them. CDR3 DNA sequence: TGTGCCAGCAGTGGATATGGTGAGGTGCCCTACGAGCAGTACTTC. Its protein is CASSGYGEVPYEQYF.

This clone has just a few counts. The chain has TRBV7-4 and TRBJ2-3; 10 bases align to TRBD2. Trimming took 2 bases from V and 7 from J; bases not matched to a gene: 9. There are 16 residues in the CDR3. Germline CDR1 reads SGHVT; CDR2 reads SQSDAQ. CDR3 DNA: TGTGCCAGCAGCTTAAGGCCTAGCGGGAGACCTTATACGCAGTATTTT. It yields the protein CASSLRPSGRPYTQYF.

This clone was found a few times. The genes are TRBV29-1 and TRBJ2-1, with D possibly TRBD1 on 5 matching bases. Per the germline V gene, CDR1 is SQVTM and CDR2 is ANQGSEA. The V gene lost 4 bases and the J gene lost 8 bases, with 12 bases spanning the gap. This CDR3 region has 12 residues. CDR3 sequence reads: CSVVGAVDEQFF. In nucleotides, the CDR3 is TGCAGCGTTGTAGGGGCGGTAGATGAGCAGTTCTTC.

The table lists this clone with a few counts. The genes are TRBV5-5 and TRBJ2-7; D gene ambiguous. The CDR3 spans 13 residues. Trimming pared 4 bases from V and 2 bases from J, leaving 10 bases between. From germline, CDR1 is SGHKS and CDR2 YYEKEE (reference sequence). The CDR3 nucleotides read TGTGCCAGCAGCACATTTGCTGCCTACGAGCAGTACTTC. It specifies CASSTFAAYEQYF.

This rearrangement joins TRBV7-2 to TRBJ2-2; perhaps TRBD2 as D (6 bases). The V and J ends lost 4 bases and 6 bases respectively, with 12 bases between them. CDR3 length equals 14 residues. Germline V CDR1 and CDR2: SGHTA, FQGNSA. CDR3 loop: CASSSVGEAGELFF. For the CDR3, the DNA is TGTGCCAGCAGCTCGGTGGGGGAGGCCGGGGAGCTGTTTTTT.

The chain links TRBV18 to TRBJ2-6; D not resolved. CDR1 KGHSH and CDR2 LQKENI come from the germline V gene. CDR3 length equals 15 residues. Trimming cost V 2 bases and J 2 bases, with 7 bases left between them. The DNA of the CDR3 is TGTGCCAGCTCACCAATAGAGACTGGGGCCAACGTCCTGACTTTC. Residues: CASSPIETGANVLTF.

CDR3 amino acids: CASSSGTGHLYGYTF. CDR3 in DNA: TGTGCCAGCAGCTCCGGGACAGGTCACCTCTATGGCTACACCTTC. The chain has TRBV5-6 and TRBJ1-2, with TRBD1 matching over 8 bases. Germline CDR1 SGHDT, CDR2 YYEEEE. V shed 3 bases, J shed 4 bases, and the junction held 8 bases outside the gene matches. This CDR3 has 15 amino acids.

The rearrangement joins TRBV6-5 to TRBJ2-5, with 11 positions matching TRBD2. With the DNA end fitting TRBJ2-7 better, the J assignment may be wrong. The CDR3 totals 14 residues. CDR1 is MNHEY and CDR2 is SVGAGI in the germline V gene. The CDR3 DNA follows: TGTGCCAGCAGTTATAGCGGGAGGGCTCACGAGCAGTACTTC. Encoded protein: CASSYSGRAHEQYF.

With respect to this clone: One end of the junction varies from germline; a read error may be responsible. At the DNA level, this CDR3 is encoded by other sequences in the same sample as well. V gene TRBV2 combines with J gene TRBJ1-2; TRBD1 aligns across 9 bases. CDR3 size: 13 residues. Germline V gives CDR1 SNHLY, CDR2 FYNNEI. DNA of the CDR3: TGCGCCAGCGGCCCCGGGACAGGGCCTGGCTACACCTTC. Translated, it gives CASGPGTGPGYTF.

The chain joins TRBV28 to TRBJ2-7; D remains unclear. V lost 3 bases and J 3 bases, leaving 6 bases between the germline ends. Germline CDR1 reads MDHEN; CDR2 reads SYDVKM. The CDR3 sequence is 12 residues long. The CDR3 protein is CASSLSRYEQYF. The CDR3 DNA reads as TGTGCCAGCAGTTTGAGTCGCTACGAGCAGTACTTC.

The chain is built from TRBV27 and TRBJ1-2, with TRBD1 matching 11 bases. Per germline, CDR1 MNHEY and CDR2 SMNVEV (reference sequence). This CDR3 has 17 amino acids. V shed 4 bases, J shed 4 bases, and the junction held 11 bases outside the gene matches. CDR3 DNA sequence: TGTGCCAGCAGTTCCCGGACAGGGGGCAGGTTGAGCTATGGCTACACCTTC. Protein sequence: CASSSRTGGRLSYGYTF.

V gene TRBV6-5 combines with J gene TRBJ2-5, with 7 bases aligning to TRBD2. Germline-derived CDR1 and CDR2 are MNHEY and SVGAGI. Unmatched junction bases numbered 7, after V lost 0 bases and J lost 3 bases. The CDR3 spans 16 residues. Written as DNA, the CDR3 is TGTGCCAGCAGTTACTCGGGGGGAGGGCAGGAAGAGACCCAGTACTTC. Translated, it gives CASSYSGGGQEETQYF.

V usage is TRBV19 and J usage is TRBJ2-5, with 9 bases matching TRBD1. The J call is uncertain, as TRBJ2-7 better fits the DNA end. Germline CDR1 LNHDA, CDR2 SQIVND (reference sequence). The CDR3 extends over 14 amino acids. DNA for the CDR3: TGTGCCAGTAGTATAGCCGGGACAGGGTACGAGCAGTACTTC. This codes for CASSIAGTGYEQYF.